This TCR beta chain was sequenced for a study of molecular identifiers for immune sequencing clone quantification (dated 2018 in TCRdb). At the level of the whole study: In a replicate experiment, RNA from roughly 21,000 or 96,000 naive CD8 T cells was split into five aliquots, four of which were sequenced. This methods study benchmarked molecular-identifier clustering-based TCR repertoire sequencing (MIDCIRS) and TCR RNA copy counting, using CD8 T cells to do so.

This clonotype was detected many times. What antigen it recognizes has not been identified. No much larger clonotype is one base removed from it; base qualities were not supplied. Libraries were prepared through PCR. This sample was sequenced with an Illumina HiSeq 4000. Bulk TCR libraries were generated as previously described, with the TCR primers listed in Table S5 used. Purification of total RNA was performed with the Qiagen AllPrep DNA/RNA kit. Reads from multiple sequencing runs of the same library were pooled before analysis. As for how the authors treated the data: Reads were retained only if the reads had an exact TCR constant sequence, and the retained reads were trimmed to 150 nt and grouped according to their 12-nt molecular barcodes. Reads within each barcode group were sub-clustered using a 15% Levenshtein threshold, and quality-weighted consensus sequences were constructed for each RNA molecule. Non-functional sequences were removed, as were lower-count sequences one edit away from another. On the basis of fitting two negative binomial distributions, barcode sub-clusters with fewer than 20% of the maximum read count were discarded. Using fastp at Q25 and MiXCR, TCRdb reprocessed the public reads and kept productive beta chains. Here each entry gathers all rows of one CDR3 protein and keeps the most common genes and DNA. The V and J calls were determined by TCRdb, not by the authors. The table for this sample lists approximately 670,000 distinct CDR3 sequences; less than 20% of them were counted only once. The ten top clones hold roughly 0.85% of the sample.

Libraries of naive CD8 T cells were built from approximately 20,000 to 1,000,000 sorted cells, with 10%, 30% or 50% of the purified RNA used. Naive CD8 T cells were FACS-sorted as CD8+CD4-CCR7+CD45RA+ on a BD FACSAria II into RLT Plus buffer. To test detection sensitivity, Jurkat RNA equivalent to about eleven TCR copies was spiked into samples of roughly 17,000-1,000,000 naive CD8 T cells. CD8 T cells were enriched using RosetteSep CD8+ T Cell Enrichment Cocktail and Ficoll-Paque, and the enriched cells then underwent ACK red cell lysis. The study at large found these results: Spiked-in Jurkat TCR RNA equivalent to a single cell was reported to be detectable even among approximately 900,000 naive CD8 T cells. When barcode sub-clustering was omitted, TCR diversity was inflated by chimeric consensus sequences, with chimeras reaching as high as 47%. Modeling gave 3 to 3.5 recovered TCR RNA copies per cell versus 8 to 10 by digital PCR, implying approximately 30% capture efficiency. The sizes of highly expanded clones could end up underestimated when identical TCR molecules share a barcode. Clones above 20 RNA copies held over 98% of molecules in CMV-specific effector cells but under 1% in naive cells. Naive libraries contained spiked-in Jurkat TCR RNA (roughly 10 copies' worth), which is not part of the donor repertoire.

CDR1 and CDR2 were assigned from the germline V gene (reference sequence) as SGHNT and YYREEE. Trimming removed 10 bases from V and 1 base from J; the gene matches leave 6 bases unexplained. The CDR3 runs 13 residues from the cysteine to the phenylalanine. Solely the CDR3 DNA is kept, with 39 bases framed from the first base. The V gene is TRBV5-4 and the J gene is TRBJ2-7; a stretch of 9 junction bases matches TRBD2. The clonotype comes from a human donor in good health. Some libraries in this study had Jurkat cell RNA spiked in. Sample: naive CD8+ T cells from blood, with Jurkat cell RNA spiked in. What the cell subset or site label conveys for this sample: FACS-sorted CD8+CD4-CCR7+CD45RA+ naive T cells. The DNA sequence is given as TGTGCCTACAGCGGGAGGTCTTCCTACGAGCAGTACTTC. This yields the protein CAYSGRSSYEQYF.